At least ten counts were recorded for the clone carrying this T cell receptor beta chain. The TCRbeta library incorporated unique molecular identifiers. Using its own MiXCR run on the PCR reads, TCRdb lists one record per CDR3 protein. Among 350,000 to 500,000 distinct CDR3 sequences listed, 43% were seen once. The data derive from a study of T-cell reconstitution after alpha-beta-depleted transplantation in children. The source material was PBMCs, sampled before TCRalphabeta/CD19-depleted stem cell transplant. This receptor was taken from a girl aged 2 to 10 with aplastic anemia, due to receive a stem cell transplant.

The CDR3 sequence is CSARPSRETQYF. CDR3 sequence (DNA): TGCAGTGCTAGACCCAGTAGGGAGACCCAGTACTTC. J is TRBJ2-5 and V is TRBV20-1, with D hard to call. Germline values: CDR1 DFQATT, CDR2 SNEGSKA (reference sequence). V was cut by 2 bases and J by 5 bases, with 9 bases left in between. This CDR3 is 12 amino acids long.